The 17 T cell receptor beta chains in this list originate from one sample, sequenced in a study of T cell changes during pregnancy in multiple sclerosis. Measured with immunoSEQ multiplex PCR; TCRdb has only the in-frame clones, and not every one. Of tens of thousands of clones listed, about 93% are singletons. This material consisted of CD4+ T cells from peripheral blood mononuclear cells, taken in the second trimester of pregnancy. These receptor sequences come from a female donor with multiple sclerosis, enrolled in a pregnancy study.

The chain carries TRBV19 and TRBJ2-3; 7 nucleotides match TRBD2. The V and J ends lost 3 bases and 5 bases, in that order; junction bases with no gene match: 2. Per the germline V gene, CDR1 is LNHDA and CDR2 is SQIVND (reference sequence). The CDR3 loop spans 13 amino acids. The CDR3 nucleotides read TGTGCCAGTAGTATCTGGGGGGGAGATACGCAGTATTTT. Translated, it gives CASSIWGGDTQYF.

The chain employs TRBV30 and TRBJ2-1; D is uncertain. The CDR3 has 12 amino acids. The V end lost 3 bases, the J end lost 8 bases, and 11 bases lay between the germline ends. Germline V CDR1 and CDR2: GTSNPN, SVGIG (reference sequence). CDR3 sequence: CAWSPSIYEQFF. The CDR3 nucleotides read TGTGCCTGGAGCCCCTCTATTTATGAGCAGTTCTTC.

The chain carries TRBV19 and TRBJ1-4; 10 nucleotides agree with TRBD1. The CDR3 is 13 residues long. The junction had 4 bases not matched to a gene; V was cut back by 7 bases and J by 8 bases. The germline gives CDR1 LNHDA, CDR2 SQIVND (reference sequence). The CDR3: CASKDRGLEKLFF. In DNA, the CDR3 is TGTGCCAGTAAGGACAGGGGGTTGGAAAAACTGTTTTTT.

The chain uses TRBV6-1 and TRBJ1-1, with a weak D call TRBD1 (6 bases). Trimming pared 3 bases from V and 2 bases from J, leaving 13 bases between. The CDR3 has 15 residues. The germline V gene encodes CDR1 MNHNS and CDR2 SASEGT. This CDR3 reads CASSDPGQLNTEAFF. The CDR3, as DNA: TGTGCCAGCAGTGACCCCGGACAGCTAAACACTGAAGCTTTCTTT.

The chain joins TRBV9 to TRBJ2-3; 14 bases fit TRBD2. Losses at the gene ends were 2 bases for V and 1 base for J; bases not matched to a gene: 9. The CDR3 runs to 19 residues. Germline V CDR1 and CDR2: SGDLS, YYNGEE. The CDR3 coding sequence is TGTGCCAGCAGCGTTTTAGGACTAGCGGGGGGAGGGGGCACAGATACGCAGTATTTT. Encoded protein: CASSVLGLAGGGGTDTQYF.

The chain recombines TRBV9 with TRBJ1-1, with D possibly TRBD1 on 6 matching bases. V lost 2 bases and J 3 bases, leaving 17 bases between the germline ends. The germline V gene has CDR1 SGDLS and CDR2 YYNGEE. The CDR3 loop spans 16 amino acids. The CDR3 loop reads CASSVQGGGRYTEAFF. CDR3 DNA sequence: TGTGCCAGCAGCGTTCAGGGAGGGGGGCGATACACTGAAGCTTTCTTT.

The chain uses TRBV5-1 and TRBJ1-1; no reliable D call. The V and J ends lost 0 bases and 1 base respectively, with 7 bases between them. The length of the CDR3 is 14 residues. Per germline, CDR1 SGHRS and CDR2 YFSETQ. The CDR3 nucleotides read TGCGCCAGCAGCTTGGAACACCCGAACACTGAAGCTTTCTTT. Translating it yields CASSLEHPNTEAFF.

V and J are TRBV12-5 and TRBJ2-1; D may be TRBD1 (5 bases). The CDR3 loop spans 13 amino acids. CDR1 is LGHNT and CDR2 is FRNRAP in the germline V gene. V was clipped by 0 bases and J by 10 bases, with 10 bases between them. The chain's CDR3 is CASGLVNRGEQFF. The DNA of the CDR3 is TGTGCTAGTGGTTTGGTAAATAGGGGAGAGCAGTTCTTC. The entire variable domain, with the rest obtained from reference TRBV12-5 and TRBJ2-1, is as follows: DARVTQTPRHKVTEMGQEVTMRCQPILGHNTVFWYRQTMMQGLELLAYFRNRAPLDDSGMPKDRFSAEMPDATLATLKIQPSEPRDSAVYFCASGLVNRGEQFFGPGTRLTVL.

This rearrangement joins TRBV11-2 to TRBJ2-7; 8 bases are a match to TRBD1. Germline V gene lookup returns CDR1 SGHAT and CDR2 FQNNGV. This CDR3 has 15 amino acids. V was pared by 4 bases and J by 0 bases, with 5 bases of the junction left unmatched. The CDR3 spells CASSSSQGASYEQYF. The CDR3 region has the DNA TGTGCCAGCAGCTCGAGTCAGGGGGCCTCCTACGAGCAGTACTTC.

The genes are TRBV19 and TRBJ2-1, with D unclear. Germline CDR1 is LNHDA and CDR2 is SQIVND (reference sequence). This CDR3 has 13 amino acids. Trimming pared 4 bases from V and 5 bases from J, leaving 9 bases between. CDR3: CASSRFLDNEQFF. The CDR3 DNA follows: TGTGCCAGTAGTAGGTTTTTAGACAATGAGCAGTTCTTC.

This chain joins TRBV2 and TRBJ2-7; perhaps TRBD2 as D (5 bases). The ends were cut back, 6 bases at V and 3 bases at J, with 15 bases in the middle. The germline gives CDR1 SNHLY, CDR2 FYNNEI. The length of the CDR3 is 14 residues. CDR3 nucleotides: TGTGCCAGCAGCGCCGACGGGGTAGGCTACGAGCAGTACTTC. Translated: CASSADGVGYEQYF.

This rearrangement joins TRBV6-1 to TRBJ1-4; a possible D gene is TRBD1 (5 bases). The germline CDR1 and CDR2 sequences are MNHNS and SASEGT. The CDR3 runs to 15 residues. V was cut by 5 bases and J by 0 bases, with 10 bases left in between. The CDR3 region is CASSRRVPTNEKLFF. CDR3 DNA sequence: TGTGCCAGCAGTCGCAGGGTTCCAACTAATGAAAAACTGTTTTTT.

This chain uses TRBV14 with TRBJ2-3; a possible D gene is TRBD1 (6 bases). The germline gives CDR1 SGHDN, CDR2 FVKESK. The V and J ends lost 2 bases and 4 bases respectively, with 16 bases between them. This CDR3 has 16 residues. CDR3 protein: CASSQPQGIRADTQYF. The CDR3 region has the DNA TGTGCCAGCAGCCAACCCCAGGGGATCAGAGCAGATACGCAGTATTTT.

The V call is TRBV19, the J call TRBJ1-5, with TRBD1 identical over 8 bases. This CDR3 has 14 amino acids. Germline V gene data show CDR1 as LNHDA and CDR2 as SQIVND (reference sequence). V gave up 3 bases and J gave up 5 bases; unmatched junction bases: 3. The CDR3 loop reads CASSIETGDQPQHF. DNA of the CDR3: TGTGCCAGTAGTATCGAGACAGGGGATCAGCCCCAGCATTTT.

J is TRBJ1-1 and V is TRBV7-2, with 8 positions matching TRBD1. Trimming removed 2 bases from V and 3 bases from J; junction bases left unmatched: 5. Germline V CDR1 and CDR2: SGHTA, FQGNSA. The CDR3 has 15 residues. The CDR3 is CASSLQGAKDTEAFF. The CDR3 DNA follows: TGTGCCAGCAGCTTACAGGGGGCTAAGGACACTGAAGCTTTCTTT.

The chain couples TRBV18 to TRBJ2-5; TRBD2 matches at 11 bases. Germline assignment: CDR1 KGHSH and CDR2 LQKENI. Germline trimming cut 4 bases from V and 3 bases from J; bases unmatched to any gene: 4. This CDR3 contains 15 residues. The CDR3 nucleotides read TGTGCCAGCTCACTTGGTAGCGGGAGGGAAGAGACCCAGTACTTC. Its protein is CASSLGSGREETQYF.

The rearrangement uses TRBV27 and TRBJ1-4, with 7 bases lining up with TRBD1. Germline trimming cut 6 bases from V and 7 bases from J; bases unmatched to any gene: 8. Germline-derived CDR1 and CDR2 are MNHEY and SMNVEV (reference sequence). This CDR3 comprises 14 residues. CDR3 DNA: TGTGCCAGCAGCTCGACAGGGCGAGCTGAAAAACTGTTTTTT. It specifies CASSSTGRAEKLFF.